What follows is one T cell receptor (beta chain) and its context. Its antigen is currently unknown. Then a second PCR, running about 6 to 11 cycles, was carried out with a sample-barcoded 5' primer and a J-beta primer mix. TCRdb processed the 5' RACE reads anew with MiXCR; each CDR3 protein has one entry. The sample has roughly 730,000 distinct CDR3 sequences; just over 55% are singletons. The CDR3 runs 15 residues. Germline CDR1 reads MNHEY; CDR2 reads SVGEGT. This entry is derived from a study of blood T cells in healthy people across ages. The study, taken as a whole, reports: CMV status of donors was not determined, possibly confounding expanded clonotype changes. Long-lived and aged donors differed, with more naive CD4+ cells and higher diversity in the long-lived.

The rearrangement uses TRBV6-2 or TRBV6-3 and TRBJ2-7, with 11 nucleotides matching TRBD1. The DNA end lines up better with TRBJ2-5; the J call may be wrong. The sample was blood. The receptor was derived from a man aged 40-49 years in good health. CDR3 sequence: CASSAGQGASETQYF. CDR3 DNA: TGTGCCAGCAGCGCCGGACAGGGGGCATCGGAGACCCAGTACTTC.